The text below deals with one TCR beta chain. Its target is not known. These data originate in a study of persistence of HIV-infected CD4 T cells. The CDR3 totals 12 residues. Trimming stripped 2 bases from V and 5 bases from J, with 5 bases between. Sequencing used immunoSEQ version 4 in survey mode. The assay was immunoSEQ multiplex PCR, and TCRdb's table has in-frame clones only and misses some. This table holds more than 30,000 clones, 80% found once. Study-level findings and limits: Proviral oligoclonality tracked with TCR oligoclonality within the same sorted cells.

Stimulation used about 9.5 ug/mL lysate from CMV-infected fibroblasts. Sorted nonresponding memory CD4+ T cells were CD40L-negative, CD69-negative, CD45RO-high. For at least 4 years, plasma HIV-1 RNA was undetectable (<50 copies/mL). A roughly 20-hour stimulation of CD8-depleted PBMCs used anti-CD28/CD49d costimulation, CD40-blocking antibody and enfuvirtide. The clonotype comes from an adult man with HIV who was CMV-seropositive. The sequencing here drew on CD4+ T cells sorted from PBMCs after approximately 19-hour stimulation, taken from a patient who received antiretroviral therapy. The V and J genes are TRBV12-3 or TRBV12-4 and TRBJ2-3; the D is unclear. For the CDR3, the DNA is TGTGCCAGCAGTTTATCTCGAGATACGCAGTATTTT. Its translation is CASSLSRDTQYF.